These 17 T cell receptor beta chains came from one sample sequenced in a study of cytomegalovirus exposure and HLA in healthy donors. Primers for the PCR totalled 60 Vbeta and 13 Jbeta. Sequencing was performed with immunoSEQ multiplex PCR; in TCRdb, only in-frame clones are kept and a portion is missing. The sample consists of more than 130,000 clones, about 74% of them appearing once. Sequencing was done on a sample of PBMCs. These receptors were taken from a woman in her fifties or sixties in good health and CMV-seronegative.

J is TRBJ2-7 and V is TRBV6-1, with TRBD1 identical over 12 bases. The trim removed 4 bases at V and 3 bases at J, leaving 7 bases unmatched. The CDR3 runs 16 residues. CDR1 MNHNS and CDR2 SASEGT come from the germline V gene. Written as DNA, the CDR3 is TGTGCCAGCAGTGTAGCGGGACAGGGGGCCAGCTACGAGCAGTACTTC. Amino acids: CASSVAGQGASYEQYF.

V is TRBV4-1 and J is TRBJ1-5, with TRBD1 matching 7 bases. V trimming: 4 bases; J trimming: 6 bases; junction bases outside the gene matches: 12. The CDR3 is made up of 16 amino acids. From germline, CDR1 is MGHRA and CDR2 YSYEKL. CDR3 amino acids: CASSPASLGGSQPQHF. The CDR3 coding sequence is TGCGCCAGCAGCCCGGCGTCATTAGGGGGCTCTCAGCCCCAGCATTTT.

The chain has TRBV4-3 and TRBJ2-6; 9 nucleotides agree with TRBD2. J lost 4 bases, V lost 0 bases, and 13 bases had no gene match. The CDR3 runs 20 residues. From germline, CDR1 is LGHNA and CDR2 YSLEER. The CDR3 protein is CASSQDNLGLAAYGANVLTF. In nucleotides, the CDR3 is TGCGCCAGCAGCCAAGATAATCTGGGACTAGCAGCGTACGGGGCCAACGTCCTGACTTTC.

In its sample, this clone was seen a few times. V and J are TRBV6-1 and TRBJ1-1, with D possibly TRBD1 on 5 matching bases. Germline-derived CDR1 and CDR2 are MNHNS and SASEGT. The CDR3 totals 13 residues. V lost 5 bases and J 1 base, leaving 8 bases between the germline ends. This chain's CDR3 is CASSPTGNTEAFF. The CDR3 nucleotides are TGTGCCAGCAGTCCTACAGGGAACACTGAAGCTTTCTTT.

J is TRBJ1-1 and V is TRBV7-2, with D perhaps TRBD1 (5 bases). From germline, CDR1 is SGHTA and CDR2 FQGNSA. V lost 3 bases and J lost 8, with 25 bases in between. CDR3 length: 17 residues. CDR3 bases: TGTGCCAGCAGCTTGATAAAAGTTAGACAGTTAAGAAAGGAAGCTTTCTTT. Protein product: CASSLIKVRQLRKEAFF.

The chain carries TRBV5-4 and TRBJ2-3; TRBD1 aligns across 7 bases. V shed 0 bases and J 2 bases; nucleotides not matched to a gene: 6. The CDR3 runs 16 residues. Germline values: CDR1 SGHNT, CDR2 YYREEE (reference sequence). Here the CDR3 DNA reads TGTGCCAGCAGCTTGGGAGTTGACAGGGTCACAGATACGCAGTATTTT. It specifies CASSLGVDRVTDTQYF. Supplemented by reference TRBV5-4 and TRBJ2-3, the full variable domain reads ETGVTQSPTHLIKTRGQQVTLRCSSQSGHNTVSWYQQALGQGPQFIFQYYREEENGRGNFPPRFSGLQFPNYSSELNVNALELDDSALYLCASSLGVDRVTDTQYFGPGTRLTVL.

This clone was seen only a few times. The V and J genes are TRBV29-1 and TRBJ2-3; possible D gene TRBD1, 6 bases. V lost 0 bases and J 3 bases, leaving 7 bases between the germline ends. This CDR3 spans 13 amino acids. Germline CDR1 reads SQVTM; CDR2 reads ANQGSEA. The CDR3 sequence is CSVEEGATDTQYF. In DNA form, the CDR3 reads TGCAGCGTTGAAGAGGGGGCTACAGATACGCAGTATTTT.

The chain links TRBV25-1 to TRBJ1-2; no clear D gene. The V gene's germline CDR1 is MGHDK and CDR2 SYGVNS. The CDR3 sequence is 13 residues long. The ends were cut back, 7 bases at V and 3 bases at J, with 12 bases in the middle. The CDR3 bases are TGTGCCAGCACTTCGCGAGCTGACTATGGCTACACCTTC. Translating gives CASTSRADYGYTF.

The J gene is TRBJ1-2, the V gene TRBV28, with unresolved D. Looked up from germline, CDR1 is MDHEN and CDR2 is SYDVKM. The CDR3 is made up of 13 amino acids. Deletions cut 7 bases from V and 0 bases from J, with 9 bases between. CDR3 loop: CASNVLPNYGYTF. The CDR3 nucleotides read TGTGCCAGCAATGTTCTTCCTAACTATGGCTACACCTTC.

This rearrangement joins TRBV5-1 to TRBJ1-6; D not certain. The CDR3 is 15 residues long. The germline gives CDR1 SGHRS, CDR2 YFSETQ. V lost 2 bases and J 10 bases, leaving 16 bases between the germline ends. CDR3 DNA: TGCGCCAGCAGCTTTTATGAGGGCTCGGGGTCACCCCTCCACTTT. It is translated as CASSFYEGSGSPLHF. The entire variable domain, with the rest obtained from reference TRBV5-1 and TRBJ1-6, is as follows: KAGVTQTPRYLIKTRGQQVTLSCSPISGHRSVSWYQQTPGQGLQFLFEYFSETQRNKGNFPGRFSGRQFSNSRSEMNVSTLELGDSALYLCASSFYEGSGSPLHFGNGTRLTVT.

This clone was seen once. This sequence joins TRBV28 and TRBJ2-5, with 7 bases matching TRBD1. The length of the CDR3 is 13 residues. Germline V gene lookup returns CDR1 MDHEN and CDR2 SYDVKM. J gave up 5 bases and V 5 bases, and 5 bases lay outside the gene matches. CDR3 amino acids: CASSIRGRETQYF. The CDR3 nucleotides read TGTGCCAGCAGTATAAGGGGGCGGGAGACCCAGTACTTC.

The V call is TRBV18, the J call TRBJ2-3; no firm D call. With 2 bases removed from V and 6 bases from J, the gap between germline ends came to 9 bases. Looked up from germline, CDR1 is KGHSH and CDR2 is LQKENI. This CDR3 contains 13 residues. The CDR3 sequence is CASSPTQADTQYF. The CDR3, as DNA: TGTGCCAGCTCACCAACGCAAGCCGATACGCAGTATTTT.

This clone was observed a few times. The chain employs TRBV7-9 and TRBJ1-5; TRBD1 is a possible D gene (6 bases). CDR3 length: 13 amino acids. Trimming took off 5 bases at V and 7 bases at J, with 12 bases between the two ends. The germline V gene has CDR1 SEHNR and CDR2 FQNEAQ (reference sequence). The CDR3, as DNA: TGTGCCAGCAGCAAGGACAGAAGCCAGCCCCAGCATTTT. Its protein is CASSKDRSQPQHF.

The chain employs TRBV29-1 and TRBJ2-3, with a weak D call TRBD1 (6 bases). Per germline, CDR1 SQVTM and CDR2 ANQGSEA. Trimming cost V 6 bases and J 0 bases, with 19 bases left between them. This CDR3 has 16 residues. The CDR3 region is CSVKPKGHSSTDTQYF. CDR3 sequence (DNA): TGCAGCGTGAAACCAAAGGGACACAGTAGCACAGATACGCAGTATTTT.

This clone came up once. The chain carries TRBV18 and TRBJ2-6, with a weak D call TRBD1 (6 bases). The CDR3 runs to 17 residues. V was cut by 6 bases and J by 0 bases, with 15 bases left in between. CDR1 KGHSH and CDR2 LQKENI come from the germline V gene. This CDR3 reads CASSPGTPLSGANVLTF. CDR3 bases: TGTGCCAGCTCGCCCGGGACACCCCTCTCTGGGGCCAACGTCCTGACTTTC.

The chain joins TRBV11-1 to TRBJ2-1; D is unclear. Trimming took 3 bases from V and 8 from J, leaving 8 bases between them. Germline-derived CDR1 and CDR2 are SGHAT and FQDESV (reference sequence). This CDR3 comprises 12 residues. In nucleotides, the CDR3 is TGTGCCAGCAGCTTTCGAGGCGATGAGCAGTTCTTC. Residues: CASSFRGDEQFF. The variable domain in full, completed from reference TRBV11-1 and TRBJ2-1, reads EAEVAQSPRYKITEKSQAVAFWCDPISGHATLYWYRQILGQGPELLVQFQDESVVDDSQLPKDRFSAERLKGVDSTLKIQPAELGDSAMYLCASSFRGDEQFFGPGTRLTVL.

The chain couples TRBV18 to TRBJ2-1, with 8 nucleotides matching TRBD1. V shed 3 bases, J shed 1 base, and the junction held 8 bases outside the gene matches. This CDR3 spans 17 amino acids. Germline V CDR1 and CDR2: KGHSH, LQKENI. CDR3 DNA sequence: TGTGCCAGCTCACCCCTGATCGGACAGGGATCCTACAATGAGCAGTTCTTC. Residues: CASSPLIGQGSYNEQFF.